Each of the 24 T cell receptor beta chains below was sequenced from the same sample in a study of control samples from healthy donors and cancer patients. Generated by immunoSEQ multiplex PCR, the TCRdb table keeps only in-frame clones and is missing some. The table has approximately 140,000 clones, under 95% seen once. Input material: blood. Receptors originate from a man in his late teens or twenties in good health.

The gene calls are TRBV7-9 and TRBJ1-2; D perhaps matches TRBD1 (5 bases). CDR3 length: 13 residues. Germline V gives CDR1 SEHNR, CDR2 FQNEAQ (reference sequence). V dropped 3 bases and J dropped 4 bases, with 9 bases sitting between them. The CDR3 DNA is TGTGCCAGCAGCTTGGGGACCTCCTATGGCTACACCTTC. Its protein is CASSLGTSYGYTF.

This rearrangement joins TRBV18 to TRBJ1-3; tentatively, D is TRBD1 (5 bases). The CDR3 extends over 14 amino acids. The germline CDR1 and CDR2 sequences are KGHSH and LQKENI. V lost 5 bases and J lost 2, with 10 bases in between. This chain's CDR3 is CASSAGTAGNTIYF. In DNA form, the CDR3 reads TGTGCCAGCTCAGCCGGGACTGCTGGAAACACCATATATTTT.

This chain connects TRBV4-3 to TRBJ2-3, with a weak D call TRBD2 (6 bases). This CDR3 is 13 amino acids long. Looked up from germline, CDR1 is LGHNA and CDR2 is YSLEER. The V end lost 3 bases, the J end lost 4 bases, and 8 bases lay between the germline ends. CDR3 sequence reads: CASSQGEADTQYF. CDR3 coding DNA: TGCGCCAGCAGCCAGGGGGAGGCAGATACGCAGTATTTT.

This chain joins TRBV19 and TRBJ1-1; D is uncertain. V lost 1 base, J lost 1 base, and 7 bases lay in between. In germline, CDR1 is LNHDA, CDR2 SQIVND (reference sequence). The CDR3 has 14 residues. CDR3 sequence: CASSIGTANTEAFF. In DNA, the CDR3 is TGTGCCAGTAGTATAGGGACCGCGAACACTGAAGCTTTCTTT.

CDR3 sequence (DNA): TGTGCCAGCAGTTACTCGACAGGGGCAACCTACGAGCAGTACTTC. This encodes CASSYSTGATYEQYF. The chain recombines TRBV6-5 with TRBJ2-7, with TRBD1 matching 8 bases. The V and J ends lost 0 bases and 2 bases, in that order; junction bases with no gene match: 3. The CDR3 extends over 15 amino acids. The germline gives CDR1 MNHEY, CDR2 SVGAGI.

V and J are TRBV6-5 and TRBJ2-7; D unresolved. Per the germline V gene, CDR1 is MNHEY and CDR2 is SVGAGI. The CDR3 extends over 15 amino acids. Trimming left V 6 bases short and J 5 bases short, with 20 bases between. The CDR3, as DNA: TGTGCCAGCAGCGACCTTTGGGGTTCCCCAGACGAGCAGTACTTC. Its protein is CASSDLWGSPDEQYF.

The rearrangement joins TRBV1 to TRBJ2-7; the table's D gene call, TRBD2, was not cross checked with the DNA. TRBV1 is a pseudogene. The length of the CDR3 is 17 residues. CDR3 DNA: TGCACCAGCAGCCAAGATCGCGCTGAGCGGGGGAAGTACGAGCAGTACTTC. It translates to CTSSQDRAERGKYEQYF.

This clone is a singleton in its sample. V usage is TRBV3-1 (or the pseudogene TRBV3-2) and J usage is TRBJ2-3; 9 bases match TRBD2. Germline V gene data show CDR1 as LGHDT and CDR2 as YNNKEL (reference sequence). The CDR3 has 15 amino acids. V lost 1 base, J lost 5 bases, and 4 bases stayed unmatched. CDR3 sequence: CASSQGGGARDTQYF. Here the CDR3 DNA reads TGTGCCAGCAGCCAAGGCGGGGGGGCGAGAGATACGCAGTATTTT.

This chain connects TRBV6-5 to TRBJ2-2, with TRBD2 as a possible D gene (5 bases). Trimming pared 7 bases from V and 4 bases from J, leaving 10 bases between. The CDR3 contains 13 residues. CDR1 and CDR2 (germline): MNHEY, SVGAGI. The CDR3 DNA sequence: TGTGCCAGCATGAGGGCGGGCACCGGGGAGCTGTTTTTT. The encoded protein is CASMRAGTGELFF.

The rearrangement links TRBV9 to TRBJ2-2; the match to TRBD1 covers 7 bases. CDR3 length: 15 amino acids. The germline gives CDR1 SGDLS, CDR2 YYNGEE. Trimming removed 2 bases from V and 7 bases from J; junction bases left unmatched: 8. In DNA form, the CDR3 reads TGTGCCAGCAGCGTTTGGGGGACAGCAGGCGGGGAGCTGTTTTTT. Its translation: CASSVWGTAGGELFF. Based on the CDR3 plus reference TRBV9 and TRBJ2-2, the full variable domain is DSGVTQTPKHLITATGQRVTLRCSPRSGDLSVYWYQQSLDQGLQFLIQYYNGEERAKGNILERFSAQQFPDLHSELNLSSLELGDSALYFCASSVWGTAGGELFFGEGSRLTVL.

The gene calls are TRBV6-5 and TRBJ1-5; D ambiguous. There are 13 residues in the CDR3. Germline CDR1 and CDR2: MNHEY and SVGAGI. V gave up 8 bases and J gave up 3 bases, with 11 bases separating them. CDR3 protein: CASASSFNQPQHF. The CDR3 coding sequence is TGTGCCAGCGCCTCCAGCTTCAATCAGCCCCAGCATTTT.

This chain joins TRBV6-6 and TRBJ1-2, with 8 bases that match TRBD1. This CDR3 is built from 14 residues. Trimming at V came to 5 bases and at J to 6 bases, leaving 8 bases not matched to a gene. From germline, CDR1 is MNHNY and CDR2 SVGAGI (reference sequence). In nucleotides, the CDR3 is TGTGCCAGCAGTCAGATAGGACAGGGCGATGGCTACACCTTC. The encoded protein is CASSQIGQGDGYTF.

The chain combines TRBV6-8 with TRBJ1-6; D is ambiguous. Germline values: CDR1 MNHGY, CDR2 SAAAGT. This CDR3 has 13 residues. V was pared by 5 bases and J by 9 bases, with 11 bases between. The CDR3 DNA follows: TGTGCCAGCAGTGCTGGGGTTGGTTCACCCCTCCACTTT. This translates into CASSAGVGSPLHF.

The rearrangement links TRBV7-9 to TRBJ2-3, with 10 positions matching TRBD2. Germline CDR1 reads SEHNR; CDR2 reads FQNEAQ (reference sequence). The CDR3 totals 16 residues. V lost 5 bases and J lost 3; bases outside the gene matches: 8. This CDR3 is CASSQGAGGMTDTQYF. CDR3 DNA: TGTGCCAGCAGCCAGGGAGCGGGGGGGATGACAGATACGCAGTATTTT.

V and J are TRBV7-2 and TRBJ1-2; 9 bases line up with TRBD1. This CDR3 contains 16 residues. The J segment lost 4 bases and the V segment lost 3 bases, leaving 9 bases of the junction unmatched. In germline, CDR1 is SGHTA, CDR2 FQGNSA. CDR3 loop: CASSLGGTGISYGYTF. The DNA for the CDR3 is TGTGCCAGCAGCTTGGGCGGGACAGGGATCAGCTATGGCTACACCTTC.

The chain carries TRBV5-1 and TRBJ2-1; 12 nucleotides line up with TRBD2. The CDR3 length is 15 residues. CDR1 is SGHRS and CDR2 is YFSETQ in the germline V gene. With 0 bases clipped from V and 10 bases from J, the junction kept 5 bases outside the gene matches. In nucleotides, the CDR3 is TGCGCCAGCAGCTTGGGACTAGCGGGGGTAGTGGAGCAGTTCTTC. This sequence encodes CASSLGLAGVVEQFF.

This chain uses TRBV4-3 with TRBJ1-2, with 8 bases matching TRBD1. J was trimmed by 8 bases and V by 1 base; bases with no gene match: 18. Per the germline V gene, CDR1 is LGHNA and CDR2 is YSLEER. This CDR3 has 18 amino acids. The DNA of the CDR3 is TGCGCCAGCAGCCAAGTTGGGAGGGACAGGACCCTGTCCGGCGGCTACACCTTC. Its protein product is CASSQVGRDRTLSGGYTF.

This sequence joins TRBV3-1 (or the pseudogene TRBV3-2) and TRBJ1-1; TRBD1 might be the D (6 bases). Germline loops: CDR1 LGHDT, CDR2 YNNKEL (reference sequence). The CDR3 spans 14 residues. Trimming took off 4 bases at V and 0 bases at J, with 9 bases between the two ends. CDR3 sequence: CASSRDKLNTEAFF. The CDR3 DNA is TGTGCCAGCAGCCGGGACAAACTGAACACTGAAGCTTTCTTT.

CDR3 sequence (DNA): TGCAGTGCTAGTAGTCTTATTTATGGGGCGACCCCTAACACTGAAGCTTTCTTT. It encodes CSASSLIYGATPNTEAFF. This chain joins TRBV20-1 and TRBJ1-1, with a weak D call TRBD1 (5 bases). The CDR3 spans 18 residues. V was shortened by 3 bases and J by 2 bases, with 25 bases between the two germline ends. Germline-derived CDR1 and CDR2 are DFQATT and SNEGSKA (reference sequence).

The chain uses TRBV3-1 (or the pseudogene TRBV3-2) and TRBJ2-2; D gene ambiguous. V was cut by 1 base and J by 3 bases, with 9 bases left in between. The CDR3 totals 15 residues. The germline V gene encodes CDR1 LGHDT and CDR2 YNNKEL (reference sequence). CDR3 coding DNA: TGTGCCAGCAGCCAAGTTTCACCGGACACCGGGGAGCTGTTTTTT. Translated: CASSQVSPDTGELFF.

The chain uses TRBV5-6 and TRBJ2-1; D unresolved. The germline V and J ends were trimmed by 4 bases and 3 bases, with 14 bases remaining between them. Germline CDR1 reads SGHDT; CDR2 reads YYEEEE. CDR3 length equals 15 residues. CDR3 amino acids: CASSVEQNNYNEQFF. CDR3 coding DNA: TGTGCCAGCAGCGTGGAACAGAATAACTACAATGAGCAGTTCTTC. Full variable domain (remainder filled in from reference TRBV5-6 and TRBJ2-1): DAGVTQSPTHLIKTRGQQVTLRCSPKSGHDTVSWYQQALGQGPQFIFQYYEEEERQRGNFPDRFSGHQFPNYSSELNVNALLLGDSALYLCASSVEQNNYNEQFFGPGTRLTVL.

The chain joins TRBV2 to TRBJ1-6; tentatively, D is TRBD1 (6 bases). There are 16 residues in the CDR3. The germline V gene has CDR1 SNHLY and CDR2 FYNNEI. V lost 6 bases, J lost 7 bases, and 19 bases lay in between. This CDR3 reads CASRELGGQANSPLHF. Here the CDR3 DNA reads TGTGCCAGCAGGGAGTTGGGGGGGCAAGCGAATTCACCCCTCCACTTT.

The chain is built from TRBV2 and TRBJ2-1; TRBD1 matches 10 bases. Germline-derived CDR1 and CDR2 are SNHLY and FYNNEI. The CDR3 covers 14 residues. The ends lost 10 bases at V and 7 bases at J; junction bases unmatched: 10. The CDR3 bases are TGTGCCAAATCGCGTGGACAGGGGGTTAATGAGCAGTTCTTC. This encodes CAKSRGQGVNEQFF.

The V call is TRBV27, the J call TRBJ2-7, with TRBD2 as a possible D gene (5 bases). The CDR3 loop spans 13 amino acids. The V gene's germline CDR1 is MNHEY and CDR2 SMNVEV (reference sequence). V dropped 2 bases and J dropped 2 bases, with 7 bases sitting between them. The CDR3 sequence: CASSLTGAYEQYF. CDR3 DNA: TGTGCCAGCAGTTTAACCGGGGCCTACGAGCAGTACTTC.